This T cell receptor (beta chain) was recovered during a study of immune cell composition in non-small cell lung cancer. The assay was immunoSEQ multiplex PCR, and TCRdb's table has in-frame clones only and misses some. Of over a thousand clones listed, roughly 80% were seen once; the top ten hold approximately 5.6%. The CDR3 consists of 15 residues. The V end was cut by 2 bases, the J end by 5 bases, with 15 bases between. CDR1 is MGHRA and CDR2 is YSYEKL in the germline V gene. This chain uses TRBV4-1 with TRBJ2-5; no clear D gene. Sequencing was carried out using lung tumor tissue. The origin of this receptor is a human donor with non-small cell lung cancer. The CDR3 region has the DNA TGCGCCAGCAGCCAAACCGAGGCAGAGTGGGAGACCCAGTACTTC. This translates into CASSQTEAEWETQYF.